At least ten counts were recorded for the clone carrying this TCR beta chain. Unique molecular identifiers tagged the TCRbeta library. TCRdb re-derived calls from the PCR reads in MiXCR, one entry per CDR3 protein. The sample lists about 200,000 distinct CDR3 sequences, 5.5% to 7% occurring once. The record originates from a study of T-cell reconstitution after alpha-beta-depleted transplantation in children. The CDR3 consists of 13 residues. V was clipped by 5 bases and J by 2 bases, with 8 bases between them. This TCR derives from a boy aged 2 to 10 with acute lymphoblastic leukemia, due to receive a stem cell transplant. The chain carries TRBV12-3 or TRBV12-4 and TRBJ2-3, with unresolved D. This sample comprised PBMCs, obtained before TCRalphabeta/CD19-depleted stem cell transplant. The CDR3 reads CASSPRITDTQYF. In DNA, the CDR3 is TGTGCCAGCAGTCCCCGTATCACAGATACGCAGTATTTT.